This TCR beta chain originates from a study of blood T cell repertoires in COVID-19 (dated by TCRdb to about 2020). The study in broad terms: Samples from collaborators originated in the United States, Italy and Spain and spanned both the acute and convalescent phases of COVID-19. The material from the prospective study consisted of cDNA or gDNA derived from T cells, B-cell-depleted T cells, or PBMCs. The dataset comprised deeply sampled blood TCRbeta repertoires from subjects exposed to, actively infected with, or recovered from COVID-19. The repertoires were made available in a free public database intended to serve as a resource for research on the immune response to SARS-CoV-2. Samples came from the ongoing ImmuneRACE study (first 160 participants) plus 1,254 subjects from 6 global collaborators. A de-identified subject ID, COVID-19 status, age in years and sex were almost always included in the sample metadata. Where HLA class I and class II types were available, the types were taken from metadata supplied by the sample provider, not from assay-based typing.

The immunoSEQ Assay, a bias-controlled multiplex PCR, was used to amplify TCRbeta CDR3 regions from genomic DNA. The original methods were these. Within the assay, amplification of reference gene primers was used to estimate how many nucleated cells each sample contained. Sequence reads were collapsed and filtered to measure the absolute abundance of every unique TCRbeta CDR3 rearrangement. For each sample, productive Simpson clonality was calculated by taking the square root of Simpson's diversity index across productive rearrangements. Held by TCRdb, this immuneACCESS table contains in-frame sequences only and omits some clones. Under half of the omission traces to an unresolved V gene where checked; the cause of the rest is unknown. V and J calls and clone size are copied from that table; D and trimming were computed from the DNA. The sample includes about 200,000 clones, with roughly 84% observed a single time. 15% to 20% of the sample goes to the ten largest clones.

Points on this clone: It lacks a known antigen. No clone much larger than this one lies a single base away; base qualities are absent.

What the study reported, not specific to this receptor: Clinical and demographic metadata were provided uncurated, with the amount varying by source and participant.

Via the germline V gene (reference sequence), CDR1 is LNHDA and CDR2 SQIVND. V lost 4 bases and J lost 6 bases, and the count of bases not matched to a germline gene is 8. The CDR3 runs 15 residues from the cysteine to the phenylalanine. The kept DNA is CDR3 alone, 45 bases in frame from the first base. At one collaborating source in Seattle, patients were enrolled during active infection and were followed longitudinally through the course of disease. Collaborating institutions collected whole blood in K2EDTA tubes following their own protocols. For TCRbeta analysis, collaborators shipped samples in one of three forms: frozen whole blood, isolated PBMCs, or DNA extracted from either of those sample types.

Sequencing was carried out using peripheral blood. The V and J genes are TRBV19 and TRBJ2-1, with 8 junctional bases fitting TRBD2. This TCR was sampled from a middle-aged man with COVID-19, enrolled during active disease. The encoded CDR3 is CASSTRLALTNEQFF. The nucleotides are TGTGCCAGTAGTACAAGACTAGCGCTTACCAATGAGCAGTTCTTC. With all but the CDR3 taken from the reference TRBV19 and TRBJ2-1 genes, the full variable domain is: DGGITQSPKYLFRKEGQNVTLSCEQNLNHDAMYWYRQDPGQGLRLIYYSQIVNDFQKGDIAEGYSVSREKKESFPLTVTSAQKNPTAFYLCASSTRLALTNEQFFGPGTRLTVL.